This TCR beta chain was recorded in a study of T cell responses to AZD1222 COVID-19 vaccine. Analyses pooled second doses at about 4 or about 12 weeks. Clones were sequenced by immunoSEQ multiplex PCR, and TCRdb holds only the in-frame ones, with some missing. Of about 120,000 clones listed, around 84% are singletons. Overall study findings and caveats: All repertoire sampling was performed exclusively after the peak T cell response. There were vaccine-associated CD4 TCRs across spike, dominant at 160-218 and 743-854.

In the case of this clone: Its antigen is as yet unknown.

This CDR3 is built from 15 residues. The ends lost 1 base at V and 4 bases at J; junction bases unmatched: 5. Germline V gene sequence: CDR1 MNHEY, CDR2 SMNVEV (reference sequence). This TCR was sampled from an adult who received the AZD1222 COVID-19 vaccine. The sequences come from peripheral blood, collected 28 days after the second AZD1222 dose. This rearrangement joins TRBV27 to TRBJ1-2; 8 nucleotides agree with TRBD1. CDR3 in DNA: TGTGCCAGCAGTTTATTGGCAGGGGGCGTCTATGGCTACACCTTC. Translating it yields CASSLLAGGVYGYTF.